One and the same sample provided the 27 T cell receptor beta chains below, sequenced in a study of monozygotic twins with inflammatory bowel disease. TCRdb reprocessed the 5' RACE reads and keeps a single row for each CDR3 protein, giving no DNA. The sample totals roughly 200,000 distinct CDR3 sequences. The source material was blood. The receptors stem from a human donor with ulcerative colitis or Crohn's disease, or a healthy co-twin of an affected twin (not recorded which).

This sequence joins TRBV12-3 or TRBV12-4 and TRBJ1-5; the TRBD1 assignment by TCRdb is unverifiable without DNA. The CDR3 length is 17 residues. This CDR3 reads CASSSSGTGAPNQPQHF.

This chain uses TRBV7-2 with TRBJ1-2. Germline CDR1 reads SGHTA; CDR2 reads FQGNSA. The CDR3 contains 12 residues. CDR3: CASSLEVGGYTF. The whole variable domain, filled in from reference TRBV7-2 and TRBJ1-2, reads GAGVSQSPSNKVTEKGKDVELRCDPISGHTALYWYRQSLGQGLEFLIYFQGNSAPDKSGLPSDRFSAERTGGSVSTLTIQRTQQEDSAVYLCASSLEVGGYTFGSGTRLTVV.

The chain employs TRBV20-1 and TRBJ2-5; no DNA is available, so the TRBD1 call from TCRdb remains unchecked. The CDR3 runs 13 residues. Germline CDR1 DFQATT, CDR2 SNEGSKA (reference sequence). CDR3 sequence reads: CSAPPAGEETQYF.

The chain joins TRBV5-1 to TRBJ2-2; the TRBD2 assignment by TCRdb is unverifiable without DNA. This CDR3 contains 15 residues. Germline V CDR1 and CDR2: SGHRS, YFSETQ. CDR3 region: CASSYLAVRGGELFF.

The rearrangement uses TRBV4-1 and TRBJ2-6. The CDR3 has 18 amino acids. Germline V gene lookup returns CDR1 MGHRA and CDR2 YSYEKL. CDR3 sequence: CASSQDGYEGSGANVLTF.

This sequence joins TRBV29-1 and TRBJ1-1; TCRdb's D call, TRBD1, is unchecked because there is no DNA. CDR3 length: 13 residues. CDR1 is SQVTM, CDR2 ANQGSEA, per germline. CDR3: CSGRQPMNTEAFF.

The J gene is TRBJ2-3, the V gene TRBV7-9. This CDR3 region has 14 residues. From germline, CDR1 is SEHNR and CDR2 FQNEAQ (reference sequence). CDR3 protein: CASSLAGQIDTQYF.

The chain combines TRBV10-3 with TRBJ2-7. The CDR3 length is 12 residues. CDR1 ENHRY and CDR2 SYGVKD come from the germline V gene. The CDR3 loop reads CAISESRYEQYF.

The J gene is TRBJ2-3, the V gene TRBV9; with no DNA, the TCRdb D assignment of TRBD2 cannot be verified. The CDR3 has 14 residues. Per the germline V gene, CDR1 is SGDLS and CDR2 is YYNGEE. CDR3 sequence reads: CASSPYSSGGGQYF. Together with reference TRBV9 and TRBJ2-3, the CDR3 gives the full variable domain: DSGVTQTPKHLITATGQRVTLRCSPRSGDLSVYWYQQSLDQGLQFLIQYYNGEERAKGNILERFSAQQFPDLHSELNLSSLELGDSALYFCASSPYSSGGGQYFGPGTRLTVL.

V is TRBV4-2 and J is TRBJ2-3; as DNA is missing, the TRBD2 call by TCRdb cannot be tested. Per germline, CDR1 LGHNA and CDR2 YNFKEQ. The CDR3 length is 16 residues. CDR3 amino acids: CASSVRVLAGEDTQYF.

This chain joins TRBV20-1 and TRBJ1-1. The CDR3 has 14 residues. Germline-derived CDR1 and CDR2 are DFQATT and SNEGSKA (reference sequence). CDR3 sequence: CSAGGTPLNTEAFF.

The V and J genes are TRBV7-2 and TRBJ2-1. Germline V gene lookup returns CDR1 SGHTA and CDR2 FQGNSA. There are 14 residues in the CDR3. CDR3 residues: CASSLANSYNEQFF.

J is TRBJ2-1 and V is TRBV6-1; with no DNA, the TCRdb D assignment of TRBD1 cannot be verified. The length of the CDR3 is 14 residues. Germline V gene lookup returns CDR1 MNHNS and CDR2 SASEGT. The CDR3 loop reads CASSEQGPINEQFF.

The genes are TRBV28 and TRBJ2-3; TCRdb's assignment of TRBD1 cannot be checked, as there is no DNA. The CDR3 has 14 residues. CDR1 is MDHEN, CDR2 SYDVKM, per germline. The CDR3 reads CASTPWGGTDTQYF.

The chain carries TRBV4-1 and TRBJ2-3. Germline loops: CDR1 MGHRA, CDR2 YSYEKL. This CDR3 region has 13 residues. CDR3 residues: CASSQEEIDTQYF.

The rearrangement joins TRBV27 to TRBJ1-1; the D call of TRBD1 rests on TCRdb alone, since no DNA is present to check it. This CDR3 comprises 15 residues. The germline V gene encodes CDR1 MNHEY and CDR2 SMNVEV (reference sequence). The CDR3 is CASSLAGTGNTEAFF.

The chain carries TRBV7-2 and TRBJ2-7; TCRdb returns TRBD1, unconfirmable since there is no DNA. The V gene's germline CDR1 is SGHTA and CDR2 FQGNSA. This CDR3 region has 14 residues. The chain's CDR3 is CASSSWTGDPEQYF.

The chain joins TRBV20-1 to TRBJ2-3; TCRdb selects TRBD1, and the lack of DNA leaves this call unchecked. The CDR3 totals 15 residues. Per the germline V gene, CDR1 is DFQATT and CDR2 is SNEGSKA (reference sequence). The CDR3 loop reads CSALTGTGPANTQYF.

The chain combines TRBV30 with TRBJ2-1. The CDR3 is made up of 13 amino acids. CDR1 and CDR2 (germline): GTSNPN, SVGIG (reference sequence). This chain's CDR3 is CAWSFSIRNEQFF.

This chain links TRBV7-3 with TRBJ2-1; TCRdb calls TRBD2, which cannot be checked without DNA. This CDR3 has 16 residues. Germline loops: CDR1 SGHTA, CDR2 FQGTGA. CDR3 amino acids: CASSPLGLASYNEEFF. The full variable domain, rest sourced from reference TRBV7-3 and TRBJ2-1, is GAGVSQTPSNKVTEKGKYVELRCDPISGHTALYWYRQSLGQGPEFLIYFQGTGAADDSGLPNDRFFAVRPEGSVSTLKIQRTERGDSAVYLCASSPLGLASYNEEFFGPGTRLTVL.

This chain links TRBV30 with TRBJ1-1. CDR1 is GTSNPN, CDR2 SVGIG, per germline (reference sequence). This CDR3 has 14 amino acids. The CDR3: CAWSVAGLNTEAFF.

This sequence joins TRBV7-9 and TRBJ1-3. The CDR3 is 15 residues long. Per the germline V gene, CDR1 is SEHNR and CDR2 is FQNEAQ (reference sequence). CDR3 sequence reads: CASSPLGSSGNTIYF.

This chain joins TRBV18 and TRBJ2-7; TCRdb's D gene call, TRBD1, goes unchecked for lack of DNA. This CDR3 has 15 amino acids. Germline-derived CDR1 and CDR2 are KGHSH and LQKENI. CDR3 amino acids: CASSNGRQGDYEQYF.

This chain joins TRBV5-1 and TRBJ2-7; the TCRdb call, TRBD2, lacks DNA for checking. This CDR3 region has 16 residues. Looked up from germline, CDR1 is SGHRS and CDR2 is YFSETQ. The chain's CDR3 is CASSSRSSGGLHEQYF.

The chain carries TRBV20-1 and TRBJ2-1; the D call of TRBD1 rests on TCRdb alone, since no DNA is present to check it. This CDR3 is built from 15 residues. The germline CDR1 and CDR2 sequences are DFQATT and SNEGSKA (reference sequence). The CDR3 protein is CSARNWGQLNNEQFF.

This chain uses TRBV10-3 with TRBJ1-1. CDR1 and CDR2 (germline): ENHRY, SYGVKD. The CDR3 totals 12 residues. CDR3 residues: CAIQGIATEAFF.

The J gene is TRBJ1-2, the V gene TRBV27; TCRdb picks TRBD1, but there is no DNA to check that call. Germline CDR1 reads MNHEY; CDR2 reads SMNVEV (reference sequence). This CDR3 region has 16 residues. CDR3 protein: CASSLAGDISNYGYTF.